Each of the 7 T cell receptor beta chains below was sequenced from the same sample in a study of T-cell memory formation after mild COVID-19. One entry per CDR3 protein, called by TCRdb with MiXCR from the 5' RACE reads. The data show 110,000 or so distinct CDR3 sequences, 22% seen once. Material for sequencing was PBMCs or a T cell subset sorted from them (not recorded which). These receptors all come from a man aged 18-30 years who had mild COVID-19 (a few samples of this study predate the infection). Cell type and time point are not known.

The V and J genes are TRBV12-3 or TRBV12-4 and TRBJ2-4, with 8 bases matching TRBD2. V shed 4 bases and J 13 bases; nucleotides not matched to a gene: 6. The CDR3 runs 12 residues. The CDR3 region is CASSSGGVEQYF. CDR3 DNA sequence: TGTGCCAGCAGTTCCGGGGGGGTAGAACAGTACTTC.

This sequence joins TRBV19 and TRBJ1-5, with D unclear. Trimming stripped 2 bases from V and 7 bases from J, with 9 bases between. This CDR3 comprises 13 residues. The V gene's germline CDR1 is LNHDA and CDR2 SQIVND (reference sequence). CDR3: CASSIWAEQPQHF. CDR3 DNA sequence: TGTGCCAGTAGTATATGGGCGGAGCAGCCCCAGCATTTT.

The chain carries TRBV7-9 and TRBJ2-5, with a tentative D call TRBD1 (6 bases). Trimming cost V 6 bases and J 4 bases, with 18 bases left between them. This CDR3 contains 15 residues. Per germline, CDR1 SEHNR and CDR2 FQNEAQ (reference sequence). The DNA for the CDR3 is TGTGCCAGCAGTAGAGTCGTGGTAGGGGGAGAGACCCAGTACTTC. This translates into CASSRVVVGGETQYF.

The rearrangement uses TRBV7-2 and TRBJ2-7, with 8 bases identical to TRBD1. The trim removed 1 base at V and 7 bases at J, leaving 6 bases unmatched. CDR3 length: 14 amino acids. CDR1 is SGHTA and CDR2 is FQGNSA in the germline V gene. The CDR3 loop is CASSLGAGGLEQYF. CDR3 sequence (DNA): TGTGCCAGCAGCTTAGGGGCAGGGGGCTTAGAGCAGTACTTC.

Relative to its sample, this clonotype is medium-sized. The rearrangement joins TRBV7-6 to TRBJ2-7; D ambiguous. V was shortened by 1 base and J by 0 bases, with 4 bases between the two germline ends. Germline CDR1 SGHVS, CDR2 FNYEAQ. This CDR3 contains 13 residues. As DNA, the CDR3 is TGTGCCAGCAGCTTAGGTCTCTCCTACGAGCAGTACTTC. Translated: CASSLGLSYEQYF.

This clonotype came up a few times. The rearrangement uses TRBV29-1 and TRBJ1-2; D unclear. V was shortened by 5 bases and J by 2 bases, with 12 bases between the two germline ends. Germline lookup yields CDR1 SQVTM and CDR2 ANQGSEA. This CDR3 has 13 amino acids. The CDR3 region has the DNA TGCAGCGTTCTGGTTAAAGTGAACTATGGCTACACCTTC. Protein product: CSVLVKVNYGYTF.

This clonotype was seen a few times. This chain joins TRBV5-1 and TRBJ2-7; 8 bases are a match to TRBD1. Germline lookup yields CDR1 SGHRS and CDR2 YFSETQ. The CDR3 extends over 15 amino acids. After removal of 1 base from V and 1 base from J, the junction contained 4 bases not matched to a gene. CDR3 DNA sequence: TGCGCCAGCAGCTTGTCTCAGGGGGCTTCCTACGAGCAGTACTTC. Residues: CASSLSQGASYEQYF. Variable domain in full (rest from reference TRBV5-1 and TRBJ2-7): KAGVTQTPRYLIKTRGQQVTLSCSPISGHRSVSWYQQTPGQGLQFLFEYFSETQRNKGNFPGRFSGRQFSNSRSEMNVSTLELGDSALYLCASSLSQGASYEQYFGPGTRLTVT.